This entry lists 7 T cell receptor beta chains sequenced from one sample in a study of T cell responses to AZD1222 COVID-19 vaccine (dated by TCRdb to the early 2020s). The intended sense of this specimen's time point label: about 28 days (+/-7) after the second vaccine dose. Libraries came from the immunoSEQ multiplex PCR assay. TCRdb's version of the immuneACCESS table is confined to in-frame rearrangements and falls short of the full clone set. An unresolved V gene accounts for under half of the shortfall where checked; the remainder is of unknown origin. This sample gives about 110,000 clones in total; roughly 85% of them show up just once. Jointly, the top ten make up over 2% of the sample. Sequenced material: peripheral blood, taken 28 days after the second AZD1222 dose. The source of these receptors is an adult who received the AZD1222 COVID-19 vaccine.

This clone was seen more than once but under ten times. The chain combines TRBV3-1 (or the pseudogene TRBV3-2) with TRBJ1-4, with a weak D call TRBD1 (5 bases). Between the trimmed V and J ends, which lost 4 bases and 5 bases, there was a span of 11 bases. Germline values: CDR1 LGHDT, CDR2 YNNKEL (reference sequence). The CDR3 sequence is 14 residues long. The chain's CDR3 is CASSLREVNEKLFF. For the CDR3, the DNA is TGTGCCAGCAGCCTCAGGGAAGTAAATGAAAAACTGTTTTTT.

J is TRBJ1-4 and V is TRBV7-9, with TRBD1 as a possible D gene (5 bases). V dropped 3 bases and J dropped 0 bases, with 11 bases sitting between them. The CDR3 length is 16 residues. Germline V gives CDR1 SEHNR, CDR2 FQNEAQ (reference sequence). This CDR3 is CASSFGHWATNEKLFF. Written as DNA, the CDR3 is TGTGCCAGCAGCTTCGGACACTGGGCAACTAATGAAAAACTGTTTTTT.

The chain links TRBV21-1 to TRBJ2-1; the table's TRBD2 call for D was not verified on the DNA. TRBV21-1 is designated a pseudogene. The CDR3 runs to 19 residues. The CDR3 spells CASSNLVPELAGSYNEQFF. Here the CDR3 DNA reads TGTGCCAGCAGCAACTTAGTCCCGGAACTAGCGGGATCCTACAATGAGCAGTTCTTC.

The rearrangement uses TRBV27 and TRBJ1-2; perhaps TRBD1 as D (5 bases). Trimming removed 4 bases at V and 0 bases at J, with 18 bases between. Germline assignment: CDR1 MNHEY and CDR2 SMNVEV (reference sequence). The CDR3 covers 17 residues. CDR3 amino acids: CASSSSLRQSTNYGYTF. CDR3 nucleotide sequence: TGTGCCAGCAGTTCCTCCCTCAGACAGTCTACTAACTATGGCTACACCTTC.

The chain combines TRBV18 with TRBJ1-3; no reliable D call. Germline CDR1 KGHSH, CDR2 LQKENI. Trimming pared 2 bases from V and 0 bases from J, leaving 14 bases between. The CDR3 is 17 amino acids. This CDR3 is CASSPRRMDSSGNTIYF. The CDR3 region has the DNA TGTGCCAGCTCACCAAGGCGGATGGATTCCTCTGGAAACACCATATATTTT.

In this sample, this clone turned up a few times. CDR3 coding DNA: TGTGCCAGCAGTGAAGGGGAGGGAGGGGAAAAACTGTTTTTT. Translating gives CASSEGEGGEKLFF. V and J are TRBV6-1 and TRBJ1-4, with D uncertain. This CDR3 has 14 amino acids. Germline CDR1 reads MNHNS; CDR2 reads SASEGT. The V end was cut by 1 base, the J end by 8 bases, with 11 bases between.

Only one count was recorded for this clone. The chain has TRBV28 and TRBJ1-1; 7 nucleotides match TRBD1. There are 13 residues in the CDR3. The trim removed 6 bases at V and 8 bases at J, leaving 9 bases unmatched. The germline gives CDR1 MDHEN, CDR2 SYDVKM. CDR3 sequence: CASRTGYVKEAFF. The CDR3 DNA reads as TGTGCCAGCAGGACAGGGTATGTCAAGGAAGCTTTCTTT.